This T cell receptor beta chain was identified in a study of T-cell memory formation after mild COVID-19 (TCRdb year 2021). General notes on the study: TCR sequence clusters from the two donors were largely donor specific. In two donors, T-cell clones that expanded and contracted after mild COVID-19 were followed by sequencing TCRalpha and TCRbeta repertoires longitudinally. Two young, previously healthy adult volunteers, one female and one male, were included in the cohort. General findings and caveats noted by the study authors: From day 15 to 85, contracting clones showed balanced CD4/CD8 phenotypes, whereas a second wave of clones that expanded from day 15 to 37 leaned towards CD4+. Some responding clones were detected in pre-infection memory, which suggested that pre-existing cross-reactive memory T cells had joined the SARS-CoV-2 response. SARS-CoV-2 specificity of the second-wave clones peaking on day 37 was not confirmed. Contracting CD4+ clones appeared mostly in the CM and EM memory subsets, whereas CD8+ clones were enriched in EMRA. The study covered only a couple of mild cases, and larger cohorts including severe cases with pre-infection samples were considered necessary.

The CDR3 spans 15 residues, from the cysteine through the phenylalanine. Of the read, only the CDR3 DNA is kept; its 45 bases are in frame from base 1. Here V drops 4 bases and J drops 4 bases, and the junction holds 8 bases not matched to any gene. The germline V gene sets CDR1 to SGHTA and CDR2 to FQGNSA. This clonotype was observed a handful of times. This receptor's antigen is unknown. Base qualities are missing; no much larger clone stands one base away. Sequencer: Illumina NovaSeq 6000. TCRalpha and TCRbeta cDNA libraries were constructed by 5'RACE with constant-segment primers, with sample barcodes and unique molecular identifiers being introduced. Trizol reagent was used to extract RNA from every sample. The libraries were amplified in two PCR steps, and the second step added a second sample barcode and Illumina TruSeq adapters. Sequencing of the libraries was done on an Illumina NovaSeq, producing 2 x 150 bp paired-end reads. On the study's bioinformatics: With migec v1.2.7, reads were demultiplexed and then collapsed into UMI-guided consensus sequences. Using mixcr v2.1.11, UMI consensuses were aligned to TRA and TRB V and J templates and then assembled into clonotypes. A clonotype was counted as expanded or contracted only if both edgeR and NoisET called the change significant, with noise models trained on biological replicates. For edgeR calls, the thresholds were a false discovery rate-adjusted p below 0.01 and a log2 fold-change of 1. As an exploratory analysis of dynamics, PCA with hierarchical clustering was applied to max-normalized trajectories of the 1000 most abundant clonotypes. The CD4 or CD8 phenotype of responding clones was assigned using the separately sequenced CD4+ and CD8+ repertoires. TCRdb cleaned the public reads at Q25 with fastp, built clones with MiXCR and kept in-frame beta chains. When rows share a CDR3 protein, they turn into one entry using the most common DNA and genes. Here the V and J calls rest on TCRdb's processing, not on the authors' analysis. Recorded for this sample are 410,000 or so distinct CDR3 sequences; more than 20% of them occurred a single time. The ten biggest clones cover over 10% of the sample.

PBMCs were isolated by Ficoll-Paque density gradient centrifugation. The receptor comes from an adult woman who had mild COVID-19 (a few samples of this study predate the infection). The sample titles of this study are shuffled in the database, so cell type and time point are left out; the donor was told from shared clones. The rearranged segments are TRBV7-2 and TRBJ1-2; 8 bases in between match TRBD1. The sample comprised PBMCs or a T cell subset sorted from them (not recorded which). The CDR3 amino acid sequence is: CASSSRGQGGYGYTF. DNA sequence: TGTGCCAGCAGCTCCCGAGGACAGGGCGGCTATGGCTACACCTTC.